This record covers a single T cell receptor beta chain. This entry comes from a study of blood T cell repertoires in COVID-19. The overall study: Samples representing acute and convalescent COVID-19 were sourced from the United States, Italy and Spain.

The CDR3 runs to 15 residues. Germline values: CDR1 LNHDA, CDR2 SQIVND (reference sequence). Losses at the gene ends were 6 bases for V and 5 bases for J; bases not matched to a gene: 8. Some clones are missing from TCRdb's copy, which holds only in-frame ones; the method was immunoSEQ multiplex PCR. The data contain around 130,000 clones, about 85% of them singletons. Sequencing was done on a sample of peripheral blood. The sequence was obtained from a man in his sixties with acute or convalescent COVID-19. This rearrangement joins TRBV19 to TRBJ2-3; TRBD2 matches at 10 bases. The CDR3 DNA reads TGTGCCAGTAGGGAATCTAGCGGGAGTGTAGATACGCAGTATTTT. Residues: CASRESSGSVDTQYF.